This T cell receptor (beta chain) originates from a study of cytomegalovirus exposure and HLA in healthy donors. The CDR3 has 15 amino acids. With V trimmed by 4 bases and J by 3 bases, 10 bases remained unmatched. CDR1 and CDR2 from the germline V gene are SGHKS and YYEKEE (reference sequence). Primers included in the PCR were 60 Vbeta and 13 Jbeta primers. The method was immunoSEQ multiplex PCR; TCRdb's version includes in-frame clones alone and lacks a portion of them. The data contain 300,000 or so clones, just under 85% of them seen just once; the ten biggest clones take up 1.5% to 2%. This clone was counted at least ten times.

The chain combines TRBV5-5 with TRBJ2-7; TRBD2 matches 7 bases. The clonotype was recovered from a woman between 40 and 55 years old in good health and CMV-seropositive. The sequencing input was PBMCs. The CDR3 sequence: CASSASGREFYEQYF. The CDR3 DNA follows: TGTGCCAGCAGCGCCTCTGGGCGGGAGTTCTACGAGCAGTACTTC.